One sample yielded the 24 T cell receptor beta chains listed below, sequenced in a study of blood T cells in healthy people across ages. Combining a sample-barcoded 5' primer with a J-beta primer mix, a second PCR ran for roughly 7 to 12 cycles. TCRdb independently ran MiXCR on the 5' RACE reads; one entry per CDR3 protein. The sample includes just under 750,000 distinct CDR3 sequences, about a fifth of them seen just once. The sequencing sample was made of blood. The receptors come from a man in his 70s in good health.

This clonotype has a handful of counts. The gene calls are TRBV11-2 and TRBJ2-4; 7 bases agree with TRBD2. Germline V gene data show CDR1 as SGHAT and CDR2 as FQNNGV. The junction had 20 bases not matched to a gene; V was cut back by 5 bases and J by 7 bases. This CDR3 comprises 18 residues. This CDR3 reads CASSENLLRDGRYNIQYF. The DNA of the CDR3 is TGTGCCAGCAGCGAAAACTTACTACGGGACGGGAGGTATAACATTCAGTACTTC.

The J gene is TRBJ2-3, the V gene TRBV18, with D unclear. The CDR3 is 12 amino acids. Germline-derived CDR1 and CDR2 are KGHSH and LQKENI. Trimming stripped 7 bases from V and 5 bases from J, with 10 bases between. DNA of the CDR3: TGTGCCAGCTTAGCCGCCGGAGATACGCAGTATTTT. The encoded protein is CASLAAGDTQYF.

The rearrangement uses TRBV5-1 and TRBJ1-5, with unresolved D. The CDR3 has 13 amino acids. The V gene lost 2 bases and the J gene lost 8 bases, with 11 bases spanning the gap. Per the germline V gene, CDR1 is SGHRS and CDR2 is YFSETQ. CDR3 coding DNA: TGCGCCAGCAGCTTTGCCCGAATCAAGCCCCAGCATTTT. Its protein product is CASSFARIKPQHF.

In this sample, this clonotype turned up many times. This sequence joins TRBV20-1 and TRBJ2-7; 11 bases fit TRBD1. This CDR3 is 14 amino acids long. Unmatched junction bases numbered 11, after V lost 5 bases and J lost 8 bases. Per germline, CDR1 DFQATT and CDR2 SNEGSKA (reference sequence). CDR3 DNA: TGCAGTGCTCAACCGGGACAGGGGGATGGAAAGCAGTACTTC. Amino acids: CSAQPGQGDGKQYF.

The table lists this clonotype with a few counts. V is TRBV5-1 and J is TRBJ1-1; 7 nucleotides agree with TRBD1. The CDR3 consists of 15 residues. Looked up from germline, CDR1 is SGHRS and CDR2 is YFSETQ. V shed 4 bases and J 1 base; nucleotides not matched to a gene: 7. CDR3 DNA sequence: TGCGCCAGCAGCGTCGGGACAGCCGAGAACACTGAAGCTTTCTTT. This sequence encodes CASSVGTAENTEAFF.

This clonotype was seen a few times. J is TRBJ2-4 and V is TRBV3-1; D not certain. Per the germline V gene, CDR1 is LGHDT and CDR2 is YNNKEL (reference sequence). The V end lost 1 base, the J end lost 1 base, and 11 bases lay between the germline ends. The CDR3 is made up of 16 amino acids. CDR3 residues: CASSQGLVWAKNIQYF. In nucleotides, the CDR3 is TGTGCCAGCAGCCAAGGCCTGGTATGGGCCAAAAACATTCAGTACTTC.

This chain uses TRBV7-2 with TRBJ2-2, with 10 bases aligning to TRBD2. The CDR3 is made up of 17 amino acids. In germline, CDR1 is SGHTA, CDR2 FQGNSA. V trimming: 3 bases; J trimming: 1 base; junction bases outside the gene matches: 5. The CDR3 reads CASSFPTSGVNTGELFF. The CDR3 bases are TGTGCCAGCAGCTTCCCAACTAGCGGGGTGAACACCGGGGAGCTGTTTTTT.

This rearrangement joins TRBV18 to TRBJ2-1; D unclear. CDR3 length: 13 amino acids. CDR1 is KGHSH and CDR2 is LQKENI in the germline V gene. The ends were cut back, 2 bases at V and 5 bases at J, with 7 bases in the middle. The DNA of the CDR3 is TGTGCCAGCTCACCAATCACAGACAATGAGCAGTTCTTC. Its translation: CASSPITDNEQFF.

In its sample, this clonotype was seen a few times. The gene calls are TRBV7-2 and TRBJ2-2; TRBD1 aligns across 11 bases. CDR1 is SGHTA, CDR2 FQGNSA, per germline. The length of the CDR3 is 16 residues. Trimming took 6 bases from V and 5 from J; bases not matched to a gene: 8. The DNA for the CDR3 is TGTGCCAGCAGACATCCTGGGACAGGGGGTACCGGGGAGCTGTTTTTT. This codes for CASRHPGTGGTGELFF.

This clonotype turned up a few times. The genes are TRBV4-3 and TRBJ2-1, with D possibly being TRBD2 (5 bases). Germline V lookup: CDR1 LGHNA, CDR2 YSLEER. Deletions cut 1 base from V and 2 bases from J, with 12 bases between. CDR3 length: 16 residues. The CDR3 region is CASSQGVGSPYNEQFF. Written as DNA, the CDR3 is TGCGCCAGCAGCCAAGGAGTTGGGAGCCCCTACAATGAGCAGTTCTTC.

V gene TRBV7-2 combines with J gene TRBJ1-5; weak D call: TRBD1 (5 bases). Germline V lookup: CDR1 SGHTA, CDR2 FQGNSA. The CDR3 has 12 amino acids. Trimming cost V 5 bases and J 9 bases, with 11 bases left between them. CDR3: CASSIRGGPQHF. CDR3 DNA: TGTGCCAGCAGCATAAGGGGCGGGCCCCAGCATTTT.

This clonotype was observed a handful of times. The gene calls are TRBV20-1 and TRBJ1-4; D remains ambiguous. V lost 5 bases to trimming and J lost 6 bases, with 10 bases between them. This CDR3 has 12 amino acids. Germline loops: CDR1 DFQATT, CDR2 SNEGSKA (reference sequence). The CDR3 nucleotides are TGCAGTGCTTGGACGCTAGATGAAAAACTGTTTTTT. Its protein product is CSAWTLDEKLFF.

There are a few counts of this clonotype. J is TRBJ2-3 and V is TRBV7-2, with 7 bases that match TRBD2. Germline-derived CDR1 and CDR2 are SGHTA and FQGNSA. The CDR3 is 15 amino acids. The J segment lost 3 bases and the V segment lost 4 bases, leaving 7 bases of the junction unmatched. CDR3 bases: TGTGCCAGCAGCTCCCGGACTAGGGCAACAGATACGCAGTATTTT. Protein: CASSSRTRATDTQYF.

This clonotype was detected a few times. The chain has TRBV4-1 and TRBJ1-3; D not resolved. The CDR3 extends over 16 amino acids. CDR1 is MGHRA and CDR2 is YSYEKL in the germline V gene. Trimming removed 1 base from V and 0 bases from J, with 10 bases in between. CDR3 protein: CASSQAEQASGNTIYF. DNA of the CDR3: TGCGCCAGCAGCCAAGCAGAGCAGGCCTCTGGAAACACCATATATTTT.

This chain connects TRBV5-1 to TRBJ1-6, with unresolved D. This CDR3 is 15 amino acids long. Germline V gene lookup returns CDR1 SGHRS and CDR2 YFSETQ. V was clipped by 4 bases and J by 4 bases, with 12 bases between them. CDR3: CASSTGSRYNSPLHF. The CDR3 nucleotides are TGCGCCAGCAGCACCGGATCGAGATATAATTCACCCCTCCACTTT.

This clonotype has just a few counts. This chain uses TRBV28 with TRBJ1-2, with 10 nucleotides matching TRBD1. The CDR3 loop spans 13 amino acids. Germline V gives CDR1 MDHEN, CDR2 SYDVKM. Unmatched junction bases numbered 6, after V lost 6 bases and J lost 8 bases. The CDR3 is CASSRTGGAGYTF. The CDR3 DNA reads TGTGCCAGCAGCCGGACAGGGGGAGCCGGCTACACCTTC.

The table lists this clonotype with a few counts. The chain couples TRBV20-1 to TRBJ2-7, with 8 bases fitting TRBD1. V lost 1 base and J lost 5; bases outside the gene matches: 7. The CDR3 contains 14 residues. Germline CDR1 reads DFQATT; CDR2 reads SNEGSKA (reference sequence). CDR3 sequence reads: CSARVYLDRDEQYF. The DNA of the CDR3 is TGCAGTGCTAGAGTGTACCTGGACAGGGACGAGCAGTACTTC.

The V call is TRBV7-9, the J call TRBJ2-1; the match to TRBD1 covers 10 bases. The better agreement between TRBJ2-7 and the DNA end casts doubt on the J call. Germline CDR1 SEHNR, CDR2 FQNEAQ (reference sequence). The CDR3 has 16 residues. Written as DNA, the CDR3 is TGTGCCAGCAGCCTCATCGACAGGGGGCTCTCCTACGAGCAGTACGTC. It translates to CASSLIDRGLSYEQYV.

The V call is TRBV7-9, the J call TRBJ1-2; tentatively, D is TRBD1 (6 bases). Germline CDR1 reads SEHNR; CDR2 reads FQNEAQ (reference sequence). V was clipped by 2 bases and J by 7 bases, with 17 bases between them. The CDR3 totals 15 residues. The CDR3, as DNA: TGTGCCAGCAGCTTAAGGGGAACAGGGTTCTCTGGCTACACCTTC. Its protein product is CASSLRGTGFSGYTF.

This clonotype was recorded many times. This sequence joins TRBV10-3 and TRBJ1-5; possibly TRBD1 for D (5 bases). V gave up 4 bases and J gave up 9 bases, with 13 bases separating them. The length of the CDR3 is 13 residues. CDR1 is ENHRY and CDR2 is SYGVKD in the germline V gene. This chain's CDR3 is CAISAGDKWPQHF. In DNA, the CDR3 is TGTGCCATCAGTGCGGGGGATAAGTGGCCCCAGCATTTT.

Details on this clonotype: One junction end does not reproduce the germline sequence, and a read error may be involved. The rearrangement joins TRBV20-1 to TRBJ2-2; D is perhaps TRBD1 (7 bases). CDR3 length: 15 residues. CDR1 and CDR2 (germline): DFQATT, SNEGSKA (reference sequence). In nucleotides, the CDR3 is TGCAGTGCTCCAAGGAGCAGGGGGGACACCGGGGAACTGTTTTTT. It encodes CSAPRSRGDTGELFF.

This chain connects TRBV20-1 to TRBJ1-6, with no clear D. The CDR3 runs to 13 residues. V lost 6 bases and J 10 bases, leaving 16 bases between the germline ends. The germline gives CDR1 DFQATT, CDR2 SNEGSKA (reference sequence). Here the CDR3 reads CSAESGEGSPLHF. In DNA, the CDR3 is TGCAGTGCCGAGAGCGGAGAGGGATCACCCCTCCACTTT.

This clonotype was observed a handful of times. The CDR3 is CASSTPGQEKETQYF. CDR3 nucleotide sequence: TGCGCCAGCAGCACTCCGGGACAGGAAAAAGAGACCCAGTACTTC. The J gene is TRBJ2-5, the V gene TRBV5-1; TRBD1 agrees at 8 bases. CDR1 and CDR2 (germline): SGHRS, YFSETQ. This CDR3 comprises 15 residues. Losses at the gene ends were 4 bases for V and 3 bases for J; bases not matched to a gene: 8.

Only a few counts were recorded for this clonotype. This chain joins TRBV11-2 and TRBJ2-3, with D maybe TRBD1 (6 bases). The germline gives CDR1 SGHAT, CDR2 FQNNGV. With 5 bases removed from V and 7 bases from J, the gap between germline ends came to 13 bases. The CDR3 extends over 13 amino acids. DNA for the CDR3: TGTGCCAGCAGCCTACGCAGGGGAAATACGCAGTATTTT. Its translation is CASSLRRGNTQYF.